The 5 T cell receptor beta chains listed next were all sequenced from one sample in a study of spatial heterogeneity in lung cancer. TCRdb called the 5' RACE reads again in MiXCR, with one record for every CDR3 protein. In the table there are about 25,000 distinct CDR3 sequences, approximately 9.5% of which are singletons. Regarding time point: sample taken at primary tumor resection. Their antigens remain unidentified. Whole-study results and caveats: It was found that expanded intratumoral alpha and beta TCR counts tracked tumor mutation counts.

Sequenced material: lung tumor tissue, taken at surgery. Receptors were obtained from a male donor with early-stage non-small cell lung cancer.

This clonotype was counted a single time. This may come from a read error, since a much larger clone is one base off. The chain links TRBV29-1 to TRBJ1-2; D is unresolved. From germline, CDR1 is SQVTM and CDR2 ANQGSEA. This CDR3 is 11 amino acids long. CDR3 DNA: TGCAGCGTTCTTGGTAACTGTGGCTACACCTTC. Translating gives CSVLGNCGYTF.

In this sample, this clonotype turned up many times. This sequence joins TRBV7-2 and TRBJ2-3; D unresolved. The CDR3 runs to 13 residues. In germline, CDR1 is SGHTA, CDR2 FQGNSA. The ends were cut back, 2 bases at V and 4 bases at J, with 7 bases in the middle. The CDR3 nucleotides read TGTGCCAGCAGCTTACCGGTGTCAGATACGCAGTATTTT. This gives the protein CASSLPVSDTQYF. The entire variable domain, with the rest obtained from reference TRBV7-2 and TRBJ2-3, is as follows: GAGVSQSPSNKVTEKGKDVELRCDPISGHTALYWYRQSLGQGLEFLIYFQGNSAPDKSGLPSDRFSAERTGGSVSTLTIQRTQQEDSAVYLCASSLPVSDTQYFGPGTRLTVL.

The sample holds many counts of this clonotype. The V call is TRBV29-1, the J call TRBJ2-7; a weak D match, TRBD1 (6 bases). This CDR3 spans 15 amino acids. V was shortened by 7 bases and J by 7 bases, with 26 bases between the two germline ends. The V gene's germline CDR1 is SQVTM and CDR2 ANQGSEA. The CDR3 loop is CSATPGTTGSREQYF. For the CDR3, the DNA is TGCAGCGCCACCCCGGGTACCACAGGGTCTAGGGAGCAGTACTTC.

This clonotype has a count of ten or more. The CDR3 region is CASSFGGAQETQYF. DNA of the CDR3: TGTGCCAGCAGCTTTGGAGGGGCCCAAGAGACCCAGTACTTC. V and J are TRBV7-2 and TRBJ2-5; D may be TRBD2 (6 bases). Looked up from germline, CDR1 is SGHTA and CDR2 is FQGNSA. This CDR3 region has 14 residues. Trimming shortened V by 3 bases and J by 1 base, and 9 bases separated the two germline ends.

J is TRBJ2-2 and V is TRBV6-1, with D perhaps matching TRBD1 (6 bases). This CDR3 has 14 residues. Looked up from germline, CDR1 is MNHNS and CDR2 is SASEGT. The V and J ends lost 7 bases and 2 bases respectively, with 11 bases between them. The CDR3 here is CASTPQGNTGELFF. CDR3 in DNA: TGTGCCAGCACTCCACAGGGTAACACCGGGGAGCTGTTTTTT.